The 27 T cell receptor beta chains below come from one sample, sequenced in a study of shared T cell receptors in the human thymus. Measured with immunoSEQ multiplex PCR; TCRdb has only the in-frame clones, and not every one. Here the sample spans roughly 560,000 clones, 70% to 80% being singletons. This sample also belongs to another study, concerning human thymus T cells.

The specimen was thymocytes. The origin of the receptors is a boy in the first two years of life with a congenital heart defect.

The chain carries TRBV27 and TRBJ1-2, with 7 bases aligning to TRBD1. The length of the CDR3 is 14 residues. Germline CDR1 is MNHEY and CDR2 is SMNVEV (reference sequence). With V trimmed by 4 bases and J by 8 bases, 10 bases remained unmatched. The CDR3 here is CASSSRQGLWGYTF. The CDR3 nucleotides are TGTGCCAGCAGTTCCCGACAGGGCCTGTGGGGCTACACCTTC.

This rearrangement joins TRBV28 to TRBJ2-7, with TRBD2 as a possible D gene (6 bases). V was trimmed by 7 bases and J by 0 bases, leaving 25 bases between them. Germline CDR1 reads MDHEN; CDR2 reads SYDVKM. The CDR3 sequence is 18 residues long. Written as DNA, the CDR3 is TGTGCCAGCACCCCGACCGGGACTTCTTTTACCTGCTCCTACGAGCAGTACTTC. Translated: CASTPTGTSFTCSYEQYF. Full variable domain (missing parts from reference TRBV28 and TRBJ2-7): DVKVTQSSRYLVKRTGEKVFLECVQDMDHENMFWYRQDPGLGLRLIYFSYDVKMKEKGDIPEGYSVSREKKERFSLILESASTNQTSMYLCASTPTGTSFTCSYEQYFGPGTRLTVT.

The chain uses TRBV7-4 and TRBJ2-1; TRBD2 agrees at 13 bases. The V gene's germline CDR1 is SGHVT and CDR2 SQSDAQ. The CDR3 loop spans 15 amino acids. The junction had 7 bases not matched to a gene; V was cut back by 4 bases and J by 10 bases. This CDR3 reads CASSSPGLAGREQFF. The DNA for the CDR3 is TGTGCCAGCAGCTCGCCGGGACTAGCGGGGCGGGAGCAGTTCTTC.

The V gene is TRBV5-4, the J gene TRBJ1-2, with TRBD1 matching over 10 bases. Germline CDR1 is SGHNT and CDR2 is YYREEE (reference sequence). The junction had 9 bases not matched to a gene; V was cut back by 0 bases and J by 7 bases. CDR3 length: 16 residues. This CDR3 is CASSLARQGANGGYTF. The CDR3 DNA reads TGTGCCAGCAGCTTGGCCCGACAGGGGGCAAATGGTGGCTACACCTTC.

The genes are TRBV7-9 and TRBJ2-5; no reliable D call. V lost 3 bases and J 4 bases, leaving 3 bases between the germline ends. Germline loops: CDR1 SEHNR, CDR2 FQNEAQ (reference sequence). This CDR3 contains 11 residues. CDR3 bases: TGTGCCAGCAGCTTCAGAGAGACCCAGTACTTC. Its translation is CASSFRETQYF.

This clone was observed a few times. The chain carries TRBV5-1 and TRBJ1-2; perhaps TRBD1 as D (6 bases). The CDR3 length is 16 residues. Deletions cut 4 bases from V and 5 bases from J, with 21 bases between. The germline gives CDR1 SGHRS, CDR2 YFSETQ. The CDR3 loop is CASSPNPWTEGYGYTF. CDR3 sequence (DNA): TGCGCCAGCAGCCCGAACCCGTGGACAGAGGGGTATGGCTACACCTTC.

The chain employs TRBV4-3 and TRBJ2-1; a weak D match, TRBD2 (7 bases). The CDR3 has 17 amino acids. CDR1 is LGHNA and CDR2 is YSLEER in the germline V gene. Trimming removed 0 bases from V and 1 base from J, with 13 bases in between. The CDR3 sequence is CASSQDSGGWSYNEQFF. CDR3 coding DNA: TGCGCCAGCAGCCAAGATTCGGGGGGCTGGTCCTACAATGAGCAGTTCTTC.

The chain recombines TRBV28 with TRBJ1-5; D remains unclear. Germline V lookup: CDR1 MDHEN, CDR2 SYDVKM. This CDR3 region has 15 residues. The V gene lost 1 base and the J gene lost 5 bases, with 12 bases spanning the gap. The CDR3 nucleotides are TGTGCCAGCAGTTTATTGGGAGACAACCATCAGCCCCAGCATTTT. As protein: CASSLLGDNHQPQHF.

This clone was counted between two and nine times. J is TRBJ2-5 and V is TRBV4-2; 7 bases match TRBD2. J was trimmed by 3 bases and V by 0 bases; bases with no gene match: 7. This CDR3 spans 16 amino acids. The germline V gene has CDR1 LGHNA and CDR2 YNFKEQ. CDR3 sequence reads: CASSQEEREDKETQYF. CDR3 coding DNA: TGTGCCAGCAGCCAAGAGGAACGGGAGGACAAAGAGACCCAGTACTTC.

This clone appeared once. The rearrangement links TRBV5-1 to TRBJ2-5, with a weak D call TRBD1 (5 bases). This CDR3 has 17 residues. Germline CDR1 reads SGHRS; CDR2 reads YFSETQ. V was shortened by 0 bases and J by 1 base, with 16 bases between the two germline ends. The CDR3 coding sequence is TGCGCCAGCAGCTTGGTCCCCGAGACAGCCTTCCAAGAGACCCAGTACTTC. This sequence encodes CASSLVPETAFQETQYF. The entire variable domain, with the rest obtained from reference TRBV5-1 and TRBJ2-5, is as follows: KAGVTQTPRYLIKTRGQQVTLSCSPISGHRSVSWYQQTPGQGLQFLFEYFSETQRNKGNFPGRFSGRQFSNSRSEMNVSTLELGDSALYLCASSLVPETAFQETQYFGPGTRLLVL.

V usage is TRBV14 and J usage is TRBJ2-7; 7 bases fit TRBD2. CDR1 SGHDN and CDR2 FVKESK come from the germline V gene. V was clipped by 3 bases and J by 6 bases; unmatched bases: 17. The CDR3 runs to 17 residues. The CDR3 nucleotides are TGTGCCAGCAGCCAGGCGGAGCCGACTGGCGGGAGACCCGAGCAGTACTTC. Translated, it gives CASSQAEPTGGRPEQYF.

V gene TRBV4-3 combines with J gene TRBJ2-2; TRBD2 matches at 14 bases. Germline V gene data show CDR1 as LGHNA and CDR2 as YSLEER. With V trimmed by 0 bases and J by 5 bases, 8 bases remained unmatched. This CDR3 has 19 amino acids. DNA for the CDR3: TGCGCCAGCAGCCAAGAGAGACTAGCGGGAGGGCCTCGAACCGGGGAGCTGTTTTTT. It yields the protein CASSQERLAGGPRTGELFF.

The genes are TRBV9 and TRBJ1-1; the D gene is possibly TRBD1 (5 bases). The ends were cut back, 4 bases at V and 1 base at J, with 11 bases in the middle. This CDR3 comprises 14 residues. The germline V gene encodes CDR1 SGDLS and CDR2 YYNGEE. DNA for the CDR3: TGTGCCAGCAGCAGGGGCAGCTCGAACACTGAAGCTTTCTTT. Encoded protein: CASSRGSSNTEAFF.

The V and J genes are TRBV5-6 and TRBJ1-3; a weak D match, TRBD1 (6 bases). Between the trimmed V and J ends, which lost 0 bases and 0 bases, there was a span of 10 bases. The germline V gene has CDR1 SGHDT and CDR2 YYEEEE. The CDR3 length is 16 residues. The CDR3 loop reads CASSLEGGVSGNTIYF. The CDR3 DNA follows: TGTGCCAGCAGCTTGGAGGGGGGGGTCTCTGGAAACACCATATATTTT.

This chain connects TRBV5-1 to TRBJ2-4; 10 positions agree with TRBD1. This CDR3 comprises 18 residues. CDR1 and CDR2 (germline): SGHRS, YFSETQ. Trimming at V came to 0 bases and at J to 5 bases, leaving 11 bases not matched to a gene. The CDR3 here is CASSLEVGQGLGENIQYF. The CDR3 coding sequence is TGCGCCAGCAGCTTGGAGGTGGGACAGGGGTTGGGTGAAAACATTCAGTACTTC.

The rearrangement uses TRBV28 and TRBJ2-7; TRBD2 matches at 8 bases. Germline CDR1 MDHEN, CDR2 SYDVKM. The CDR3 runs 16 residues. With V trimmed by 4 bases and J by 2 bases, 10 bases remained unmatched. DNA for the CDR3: TGTGCCAGCAGTTCGTACTCCTTAGCGGGGCCCTACGAGCAGTACTTC. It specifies CASSSYSLAGPYEQYF.

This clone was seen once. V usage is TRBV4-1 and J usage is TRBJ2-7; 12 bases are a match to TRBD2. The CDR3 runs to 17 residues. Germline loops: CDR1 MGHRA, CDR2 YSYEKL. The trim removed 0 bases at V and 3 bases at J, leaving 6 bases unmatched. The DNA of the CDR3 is TGCGCCAGCAGCCAAGAGTCTAGCGGGAGGGCCGGCTACGAGCAGTACTTC. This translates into CASSQESSGRAGYEQYF.

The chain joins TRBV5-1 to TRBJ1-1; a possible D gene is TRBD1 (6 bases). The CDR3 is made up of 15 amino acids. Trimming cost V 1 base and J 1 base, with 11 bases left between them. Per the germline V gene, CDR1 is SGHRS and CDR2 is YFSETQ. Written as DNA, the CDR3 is TGCGCCAGCAGCTTGACAGGGATACGGAACACTGAAGCTTTCTTT. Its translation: CASSLTGIRNTEAFF.

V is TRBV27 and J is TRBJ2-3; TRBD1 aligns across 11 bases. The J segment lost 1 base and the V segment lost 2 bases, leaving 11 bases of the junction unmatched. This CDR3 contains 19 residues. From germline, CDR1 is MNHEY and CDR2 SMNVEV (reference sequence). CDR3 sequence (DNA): TGTGCCAGCAGTTTAAGGGGGACAGGGGGTACCCGGGGCACAGATACGCAGTATTTT. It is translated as CASSLRGTGGTRGTDTQYF.

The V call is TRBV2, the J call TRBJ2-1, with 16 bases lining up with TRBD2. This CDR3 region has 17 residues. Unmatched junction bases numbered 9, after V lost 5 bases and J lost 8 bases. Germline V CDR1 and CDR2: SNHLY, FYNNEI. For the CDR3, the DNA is TGTGCCAGCAGTCCGGGACTAGCGGGAGGGCCTGGCGATGAGCAGTTCTTC. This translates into CASSPGLAGGPGDEQFF.

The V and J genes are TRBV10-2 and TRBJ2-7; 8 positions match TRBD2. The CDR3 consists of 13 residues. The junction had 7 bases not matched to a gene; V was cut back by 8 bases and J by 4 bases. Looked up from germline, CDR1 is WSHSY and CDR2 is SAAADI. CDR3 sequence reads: CASSRLAGYEQYF. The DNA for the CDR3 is TGCGCCAGCTCTAGGTTAGCGGGGTACGAGCAGTACTTC.

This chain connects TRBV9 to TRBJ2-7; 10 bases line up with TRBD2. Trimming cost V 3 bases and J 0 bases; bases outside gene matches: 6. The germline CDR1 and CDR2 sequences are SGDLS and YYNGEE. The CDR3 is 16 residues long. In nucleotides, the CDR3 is TGTGCCAGCAGCGAACGCCTAGCGGGAGCCTCCTACGAGCAGTACTTC. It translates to CASSERLAGASYEQYF.

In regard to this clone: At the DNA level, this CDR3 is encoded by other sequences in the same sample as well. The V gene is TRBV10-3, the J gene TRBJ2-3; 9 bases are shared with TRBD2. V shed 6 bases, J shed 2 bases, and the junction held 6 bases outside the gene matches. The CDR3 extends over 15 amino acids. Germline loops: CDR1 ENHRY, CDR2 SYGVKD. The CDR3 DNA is TGTGCCATCAGACCGACTAGCGGAGTCACAGATACGCAGTATTTT. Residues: CAIRPTSGVTDTQYF.

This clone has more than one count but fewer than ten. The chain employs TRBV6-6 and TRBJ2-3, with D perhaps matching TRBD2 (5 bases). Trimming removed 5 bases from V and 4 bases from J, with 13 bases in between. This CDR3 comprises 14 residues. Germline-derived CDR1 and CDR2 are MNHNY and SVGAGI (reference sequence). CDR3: CASSLQLGADTQYF. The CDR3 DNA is TGTGCCAGCAGTCTTCAACTAGGAGCAGATACGCAGTATTTT.

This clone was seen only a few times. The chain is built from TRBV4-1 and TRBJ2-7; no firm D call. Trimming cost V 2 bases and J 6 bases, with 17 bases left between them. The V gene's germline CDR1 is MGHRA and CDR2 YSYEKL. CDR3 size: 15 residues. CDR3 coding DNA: TGCGCCAGCAGCCAAACCCCGGCTAGGTCTATCGAGCAGTACTTC. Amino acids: CASSQTPARSIEQYF.

This CDR3 reads CASSQDNGSQETQYF. The CDR3 coding sequence is TGTGCCAGCAGCCAAGACAATGGCTCCCAAGAGACCCAGTACTTC. The chain couples TRBV14 to TRBJ2-5; D is unresolved. Germline V gene sequence: CDR1 SGHDN, CDR2 FVKESK. The V and J ends lost 0 bases and 1 base respectively, with 9 bases between them. The CDR3 sequence is 15 residues long.

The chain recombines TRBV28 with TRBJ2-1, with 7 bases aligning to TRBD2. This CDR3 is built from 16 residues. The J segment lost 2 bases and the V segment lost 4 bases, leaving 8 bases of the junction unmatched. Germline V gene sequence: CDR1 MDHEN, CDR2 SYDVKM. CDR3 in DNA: TGTGCCAGCAGTTGTGTCACTAGCGCGACCTACAATGAGCAGTTCTTC. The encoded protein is CASSCVTSATYNEQFF.